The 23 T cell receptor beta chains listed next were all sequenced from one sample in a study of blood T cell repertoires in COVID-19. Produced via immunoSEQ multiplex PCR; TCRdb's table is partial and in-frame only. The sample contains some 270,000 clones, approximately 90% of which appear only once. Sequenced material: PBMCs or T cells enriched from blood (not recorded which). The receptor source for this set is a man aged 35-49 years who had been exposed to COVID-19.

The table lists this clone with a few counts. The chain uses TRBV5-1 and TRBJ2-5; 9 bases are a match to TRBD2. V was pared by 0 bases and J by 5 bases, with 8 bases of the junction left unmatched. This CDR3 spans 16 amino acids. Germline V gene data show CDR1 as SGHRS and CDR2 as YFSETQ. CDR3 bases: TGCGCCAGCAGCTTGGACGGCGGGAGGGCCGTGGAGACCCAGTACTTC. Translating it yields CASSLDGGRAVETQYF.

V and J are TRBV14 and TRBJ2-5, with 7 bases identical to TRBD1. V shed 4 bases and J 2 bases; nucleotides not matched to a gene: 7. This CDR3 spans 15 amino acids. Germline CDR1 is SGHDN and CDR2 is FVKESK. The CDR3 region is CASSPGTDIQETQYF. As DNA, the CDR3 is TGTGCCAGCAGCCCGGGGACAGACATTCAAGAGACCCAGTACTTC.

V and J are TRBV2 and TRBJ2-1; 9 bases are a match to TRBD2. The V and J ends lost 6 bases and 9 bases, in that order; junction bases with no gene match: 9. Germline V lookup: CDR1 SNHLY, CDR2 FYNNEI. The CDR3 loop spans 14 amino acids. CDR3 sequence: CASRLIGLASEQFF. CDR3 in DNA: TGTGCCAGCAGGCTAATTGGACTAGCGTCTGAGCAGTTCTTC.

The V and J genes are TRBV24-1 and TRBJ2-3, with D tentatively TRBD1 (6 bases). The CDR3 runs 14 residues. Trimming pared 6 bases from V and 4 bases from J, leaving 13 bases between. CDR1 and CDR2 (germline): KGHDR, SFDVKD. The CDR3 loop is CATSSGAWADTQYF. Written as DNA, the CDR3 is TGTGCCACCAGTTCAGGGGCTTGGGCAGATACGCAGTATTTT.

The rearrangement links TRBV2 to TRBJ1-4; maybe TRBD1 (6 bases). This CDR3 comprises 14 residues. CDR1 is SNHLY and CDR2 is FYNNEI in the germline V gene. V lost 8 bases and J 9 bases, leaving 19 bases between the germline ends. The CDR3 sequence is CASEIDRRAQKLFF. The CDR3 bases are TGTGCCAGCGAAATTGACAGGCGCGCGCAAAAACTGTTTTTT.

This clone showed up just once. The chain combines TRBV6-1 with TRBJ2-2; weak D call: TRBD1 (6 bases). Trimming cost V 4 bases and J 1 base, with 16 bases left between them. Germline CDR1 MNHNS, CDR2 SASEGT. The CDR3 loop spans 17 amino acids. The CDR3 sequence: CASSGLRDKLNTGELFF. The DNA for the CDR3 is TGTGCCAGCAGTGGACTTCGGGACAAATTGAACACCGGGGAGCTGTTTTTT.

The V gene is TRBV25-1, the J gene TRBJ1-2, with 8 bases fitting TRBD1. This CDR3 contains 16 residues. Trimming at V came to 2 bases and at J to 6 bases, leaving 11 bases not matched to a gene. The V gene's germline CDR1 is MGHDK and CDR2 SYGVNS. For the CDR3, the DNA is TGTGCCAGCAGTGAAAACCCCCCAGGGGGCAAGAATGGCTACACCTTC. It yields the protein CASSENPPGGKNGYTF.

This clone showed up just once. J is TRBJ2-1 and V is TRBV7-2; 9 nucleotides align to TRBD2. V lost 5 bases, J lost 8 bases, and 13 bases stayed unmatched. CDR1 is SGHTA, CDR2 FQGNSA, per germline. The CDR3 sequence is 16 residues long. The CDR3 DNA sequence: TGTGCCAGCAGCCTGACTGGAGGACTAGCGCGGGATGAGCAGTTCTTC. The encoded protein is CASSLTGGLARDEQFF.

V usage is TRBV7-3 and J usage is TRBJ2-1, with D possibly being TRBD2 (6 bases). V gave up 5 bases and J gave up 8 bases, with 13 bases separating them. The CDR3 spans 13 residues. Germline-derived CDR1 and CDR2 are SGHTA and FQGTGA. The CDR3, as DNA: TGTGCCAGCAGCCTAGGGACTTTCGATGAGCAGTTCTTC. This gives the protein CASSLGTFDEQFF.

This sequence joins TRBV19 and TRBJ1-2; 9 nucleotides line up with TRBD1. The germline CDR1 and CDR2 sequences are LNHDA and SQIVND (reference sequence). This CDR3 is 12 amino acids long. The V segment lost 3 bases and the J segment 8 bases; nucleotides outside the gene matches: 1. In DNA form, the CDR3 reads TGTGCCAGTAGTATTACAGGGGGCGGCTACACCTTC. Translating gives CASSITGGGYTF. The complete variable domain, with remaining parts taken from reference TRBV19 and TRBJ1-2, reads DGGITQSPKYLFRKEGQNVTLSCEQNLNHDAMYWYRQDPGQGLRLIYYSQIVNDFQKGDIAEGYSVSREKKESFPLTVTSAQKNPTAFYLCASSITGGGYTFGSGTRLTVV.

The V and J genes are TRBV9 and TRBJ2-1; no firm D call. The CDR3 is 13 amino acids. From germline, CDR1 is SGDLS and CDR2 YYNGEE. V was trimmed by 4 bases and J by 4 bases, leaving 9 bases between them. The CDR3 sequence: CASSTPSYNEQFF. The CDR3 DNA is TGTGCCAGCAGCACACCCTCTTACAATGAGCAGTTCTTC.

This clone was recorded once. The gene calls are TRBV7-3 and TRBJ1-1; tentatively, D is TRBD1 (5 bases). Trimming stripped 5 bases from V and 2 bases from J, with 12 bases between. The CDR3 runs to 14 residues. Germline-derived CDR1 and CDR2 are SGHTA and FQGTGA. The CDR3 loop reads CASSAQTVNTEAFF. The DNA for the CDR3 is TGTGCCAGCAGCGCCCAGACAGTAAACACTGAAGCTTTCTTT. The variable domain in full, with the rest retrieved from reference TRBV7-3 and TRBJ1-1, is GAGVSQTPSNKVTEKGKYVELRCDPISGHTALYWYRQSLGQGPEFLIYFQGTGAADDSGLPNDRFFAVRPEGSVSTLKIQRTERGDSAVYLCASSAQTVNTEAFFGQGTRLTVV.

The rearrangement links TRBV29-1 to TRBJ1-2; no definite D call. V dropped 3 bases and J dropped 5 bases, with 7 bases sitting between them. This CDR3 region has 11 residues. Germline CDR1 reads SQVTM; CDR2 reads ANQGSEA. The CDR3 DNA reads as TGCAGCGTTGATCGACAATATGGCTACACCTTC. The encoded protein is CSVDRQYGYTF.

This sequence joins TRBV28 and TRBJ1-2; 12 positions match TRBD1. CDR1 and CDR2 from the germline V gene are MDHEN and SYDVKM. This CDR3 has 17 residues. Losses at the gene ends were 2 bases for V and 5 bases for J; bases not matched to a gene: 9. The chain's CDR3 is CASSLPSGTGGRYGYTF. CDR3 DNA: TGTGCCAGCAGTTTACCTTCCGGGACAGGGGGCCGGTATGGCTACACCTTC.

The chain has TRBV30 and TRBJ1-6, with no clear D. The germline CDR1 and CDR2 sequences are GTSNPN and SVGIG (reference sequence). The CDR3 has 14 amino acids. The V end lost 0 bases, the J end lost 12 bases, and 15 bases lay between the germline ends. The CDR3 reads CAWSVSPRSEPLHF. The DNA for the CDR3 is TGTGCCTGGAGTGTATCCCCCCGTTCAGAACCCCTCCACTTT.

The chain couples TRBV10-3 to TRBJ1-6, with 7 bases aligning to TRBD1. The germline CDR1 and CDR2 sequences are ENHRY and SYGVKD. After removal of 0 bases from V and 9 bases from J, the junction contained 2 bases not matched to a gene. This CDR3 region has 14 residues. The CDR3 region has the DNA TGTGCCATCAGTGAGTCAGGGGGCAGTTCACCCCTCCACTTT. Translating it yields CAISESGGSSPLHF.

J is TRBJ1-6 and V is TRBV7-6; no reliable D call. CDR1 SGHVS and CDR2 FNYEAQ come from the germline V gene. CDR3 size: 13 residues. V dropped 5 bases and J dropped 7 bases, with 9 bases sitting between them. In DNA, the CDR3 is TGTGCCAGCAGCCCCTCCCGGAATTCACCCCTCCACTTT. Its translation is CASSPSRNSPLHF.

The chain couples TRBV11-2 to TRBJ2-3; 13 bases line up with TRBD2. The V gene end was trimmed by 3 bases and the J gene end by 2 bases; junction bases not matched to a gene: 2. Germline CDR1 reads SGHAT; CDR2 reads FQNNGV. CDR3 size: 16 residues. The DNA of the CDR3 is TGTGCCAGCAGCTTTGGGACTAGCGGGACCACAGATACGCAGTATTTT. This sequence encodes CASSFGTSGTTDTQYF.

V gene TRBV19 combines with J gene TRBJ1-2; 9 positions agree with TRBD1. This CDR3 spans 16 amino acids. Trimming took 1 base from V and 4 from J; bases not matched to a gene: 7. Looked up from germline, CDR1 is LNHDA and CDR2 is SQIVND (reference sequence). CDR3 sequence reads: CASSIGGRDRVYGYTF. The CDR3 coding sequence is TGTGCCAGTAGTATAGGCGGCCGGGACAGGGTCTATGGCTACACCTTC.

This CDR3 reads CASSVIGTSGNTGELFF. The DNA of the CDR3 is TGTGCCAGCAGCGTCATCGGGACTAGCGGGAACACCGGGGAGCTGTTTTTT. The chain uses TRBV9 and TRBJ2-2; TRBD2 matches at 11 bases. The V segment lost 2 bases and the J segment 1 base; nucleotides outside the gene matches: 4. The germline V gene encodes CDR1 SGDLS and CDR2 YYNGEE. This CDR3 region has 17 residues.

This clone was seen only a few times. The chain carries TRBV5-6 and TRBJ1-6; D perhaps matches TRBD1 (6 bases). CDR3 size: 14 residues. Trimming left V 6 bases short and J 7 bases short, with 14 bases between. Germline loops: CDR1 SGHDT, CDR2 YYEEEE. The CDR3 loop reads CASMPGQKNSPLHF. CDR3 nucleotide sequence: TGTGCCAGCATGCCGGGACAAAAGAATTCACCCCTCCACTTT.

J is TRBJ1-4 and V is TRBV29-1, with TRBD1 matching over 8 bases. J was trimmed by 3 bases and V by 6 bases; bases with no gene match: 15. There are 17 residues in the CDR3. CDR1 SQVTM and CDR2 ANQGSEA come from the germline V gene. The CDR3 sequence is CSVLTGDFGRANEKLFF. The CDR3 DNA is TGCAGCGTCCTGACAGGGGATTTCGGTCGAGCTAATGAAAAACTGTTTTTT. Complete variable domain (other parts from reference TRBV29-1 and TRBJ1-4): SAVISQKPSRDICQRGTSLTIQCQVDSQVTMMFWYRQQPGQSLTLIATANQGSEATYESGFVIDKFPISRPNLTFSTLTVSNMSPEDSSIYLCSVLTGDFGRANEKLFFGSGTQLSVL.

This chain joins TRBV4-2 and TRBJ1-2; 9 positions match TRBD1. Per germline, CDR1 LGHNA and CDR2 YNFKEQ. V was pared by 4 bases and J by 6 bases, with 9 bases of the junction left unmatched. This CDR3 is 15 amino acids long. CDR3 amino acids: CASSPTGGPRDGYTF. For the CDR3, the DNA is TGTGCCAGCAGCCCTACAGGGGGCCCCCGCGATGGCTACACCTTC.